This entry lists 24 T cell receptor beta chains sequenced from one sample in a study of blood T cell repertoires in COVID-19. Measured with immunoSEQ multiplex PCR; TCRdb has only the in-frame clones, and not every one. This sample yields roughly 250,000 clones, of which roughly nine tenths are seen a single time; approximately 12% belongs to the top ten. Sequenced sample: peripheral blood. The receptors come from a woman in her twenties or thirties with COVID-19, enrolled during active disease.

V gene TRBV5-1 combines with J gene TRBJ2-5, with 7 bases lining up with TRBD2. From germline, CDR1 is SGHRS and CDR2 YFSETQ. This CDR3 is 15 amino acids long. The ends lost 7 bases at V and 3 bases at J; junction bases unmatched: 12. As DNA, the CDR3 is TGCGCCAGCGCAACAACCGGGACTACCGAAGAGACCCAGTACTTC. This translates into CASATTGTTEETQYF.

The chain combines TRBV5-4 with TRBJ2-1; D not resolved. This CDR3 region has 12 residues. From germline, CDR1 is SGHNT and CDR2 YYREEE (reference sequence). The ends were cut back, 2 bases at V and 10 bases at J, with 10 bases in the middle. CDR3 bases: TGTGCCAGCAGCTTTGACACCCCAGAGCAGTTCTTC. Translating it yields CASSFDTPEQFF.

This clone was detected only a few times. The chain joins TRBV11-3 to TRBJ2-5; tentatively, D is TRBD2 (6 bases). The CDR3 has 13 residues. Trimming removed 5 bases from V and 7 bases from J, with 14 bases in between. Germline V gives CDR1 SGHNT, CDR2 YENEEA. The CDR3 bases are TGTGCCAGCAGCCTAAGTCGACTAGGGACCCAGTACTTC. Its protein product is CASSLSRLGTQYF. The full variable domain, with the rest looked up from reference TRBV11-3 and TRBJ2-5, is EAGVVQSPRYKIIEKKQPVAFWCNPISGHNTLYWYLQNLGQGPELLIRYENEEAVDDSQLPKDRFSAERLKGVDSTLKIQPAELGDSAVYLCASSLSRLGTQYFGPGTRLLVL.

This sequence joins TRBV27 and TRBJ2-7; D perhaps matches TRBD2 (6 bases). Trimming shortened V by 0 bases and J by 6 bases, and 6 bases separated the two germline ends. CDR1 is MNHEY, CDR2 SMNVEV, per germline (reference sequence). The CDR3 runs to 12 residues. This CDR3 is CASSLSGGEQYF. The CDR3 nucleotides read TGTGCCAGCAGTTTATCGGGGGGCGAGCAGTACTTC.

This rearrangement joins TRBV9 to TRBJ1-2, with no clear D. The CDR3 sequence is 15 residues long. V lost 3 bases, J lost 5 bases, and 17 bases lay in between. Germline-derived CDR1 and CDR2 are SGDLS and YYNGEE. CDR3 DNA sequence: TGTGCCAGCAGCGCCCAGGCGAATCTTCCTTATGGCTACACCTTC. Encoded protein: CASSAQANLPYGYTF.

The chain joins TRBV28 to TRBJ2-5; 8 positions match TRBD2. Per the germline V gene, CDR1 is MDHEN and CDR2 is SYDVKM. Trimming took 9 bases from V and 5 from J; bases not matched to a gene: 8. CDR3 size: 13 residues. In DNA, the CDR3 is TGTGCCAGTTCTCGAGCGGGGGTGGAGACCCAGTACTTC. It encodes CASSRAGVETQYF.

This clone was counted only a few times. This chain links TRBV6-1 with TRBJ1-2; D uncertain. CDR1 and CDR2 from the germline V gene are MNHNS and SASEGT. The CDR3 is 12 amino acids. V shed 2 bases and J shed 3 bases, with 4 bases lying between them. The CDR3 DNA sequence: TGTGCCAGCAGTGAAATAGACTATGGCTACACCTTC. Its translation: CASSEIDYGYTF.

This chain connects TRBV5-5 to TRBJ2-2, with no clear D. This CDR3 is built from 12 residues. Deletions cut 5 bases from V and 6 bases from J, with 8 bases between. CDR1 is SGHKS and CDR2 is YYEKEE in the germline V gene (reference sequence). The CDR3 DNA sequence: TGTGCCAGCAGGGTGGCCCCCGGGGAGCTGTTTTTT. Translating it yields CASRVAPGELFF.

The DNA of the CDR3 is TGTGCCAGCAGCGTCCTTGTGGCGGCTGAAGCTTTCTTT. The encoded protein is CASSVLVAAEAFF. The genes are TRBV9 and TRBJ1-1, with D unresolved. The V end was cut by 2 bases, the J end by 6 bases, with 11 bases between. Germline lookup yields CDR1 SGDLS and CDR2 YYNGEE. The length of the CDR3 is 13 residues.

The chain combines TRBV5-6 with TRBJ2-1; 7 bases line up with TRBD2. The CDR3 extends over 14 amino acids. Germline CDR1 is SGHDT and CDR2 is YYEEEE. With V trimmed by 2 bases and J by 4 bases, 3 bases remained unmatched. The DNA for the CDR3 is TGTGCCAGCAGCTTTAGCGGGTTGTACAATGAGCAGTTCTTC. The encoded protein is CASSFSGLYNEQFF.

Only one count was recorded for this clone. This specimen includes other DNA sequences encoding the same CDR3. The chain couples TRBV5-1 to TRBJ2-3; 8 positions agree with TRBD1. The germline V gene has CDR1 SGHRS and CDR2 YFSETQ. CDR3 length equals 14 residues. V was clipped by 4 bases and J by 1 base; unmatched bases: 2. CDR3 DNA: TGCGCCAGCAGCCCAGGGGGCGGCACAGATACGCAGTATTTT. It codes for CASSPGGGTDTQYF. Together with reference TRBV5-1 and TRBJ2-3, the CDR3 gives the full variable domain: KAGVTQTPRYLIKTRGQQVTLSCSPISGHRSVSWYQQTPGQGLQFLFEYFSETQRNKGNFPGRFSGRQFSNSRSEMNVSTLELGDSALYLCASSPGGGTDTQYFGPGTRLTVL.

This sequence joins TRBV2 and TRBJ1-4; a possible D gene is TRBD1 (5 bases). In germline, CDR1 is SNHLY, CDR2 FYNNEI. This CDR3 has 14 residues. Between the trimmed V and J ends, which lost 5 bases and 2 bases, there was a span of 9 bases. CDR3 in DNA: TGTGCCAGCAGTTTGGGGGGGACTAATGAAAAACTGTTTTTT. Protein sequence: CASSLGGTNEKLFF.

The CDR3, as DNA: TGTGCCAGCAGGCCCCGGGACTACAGTACCCAAGAGACCCAGTACTTC. Translating gives CASRPRDYSTQETQYF. V usage is TRBV9 and J usage is TRBJ2-5; 7 bases align to TRBD2. The junction had 11 bases not matched to a gene; V was cut back by 5 bases and J by 1 base. This CDR3 comprises 16 residues. CDR1 SGDLS and CDR2 YYNGEE come from the germline V gene.

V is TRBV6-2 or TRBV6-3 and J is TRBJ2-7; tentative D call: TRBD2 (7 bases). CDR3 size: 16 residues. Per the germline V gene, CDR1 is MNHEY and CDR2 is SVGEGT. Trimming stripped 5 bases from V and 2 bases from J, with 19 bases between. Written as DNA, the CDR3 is TGTGCCAGCAGTCGAACACACAGGGAGGGGGCCTACGAGCAGTACTTC. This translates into CASSRTHREGAYEQYF.

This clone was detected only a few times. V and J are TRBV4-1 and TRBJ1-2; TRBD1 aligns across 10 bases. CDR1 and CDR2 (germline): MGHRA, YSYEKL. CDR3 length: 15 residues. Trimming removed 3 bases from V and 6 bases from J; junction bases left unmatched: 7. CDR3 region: CASSHPTGTGDGYTF. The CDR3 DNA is TGCGCCAGCAGCCACCCCACCGGGACAGGGGATGGCTACACCTTC.

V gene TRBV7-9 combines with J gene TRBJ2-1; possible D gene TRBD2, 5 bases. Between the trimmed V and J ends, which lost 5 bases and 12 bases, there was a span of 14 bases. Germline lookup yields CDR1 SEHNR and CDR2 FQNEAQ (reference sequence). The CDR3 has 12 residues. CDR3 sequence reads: CASSPPFAGQFF. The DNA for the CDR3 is TGTGCCAGCAGCCCACCTTTCGCGGGGCAGTTCTTC.

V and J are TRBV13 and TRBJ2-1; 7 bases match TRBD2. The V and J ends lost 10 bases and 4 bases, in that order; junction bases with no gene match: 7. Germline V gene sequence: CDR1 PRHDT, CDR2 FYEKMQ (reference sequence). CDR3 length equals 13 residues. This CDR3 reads CAIERGSYNEQFF. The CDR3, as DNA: TGTGCCATAGAGCGGGGCTCTTACAATGAGCAGTTCTTC.

The CDR3 nucleotides are TGTGCCAGTAGCGGTCCCGGGACATGGGTTGAAAAACTGTTTTTT. Translation gives CASSGPGTWVEKLFF. The chain recombines TRBV19 with TRBJ1-4; D perhaps matches TRBD1 (6 bases). This CDR3 is 15 amino acids long. With 6 bases removed from V and 7 bases from J, the gap between germline ends came to 18 bases. Per the germline V gene, CDR1 is LNHDA and CDR2 is SQIVND (reference sequence).

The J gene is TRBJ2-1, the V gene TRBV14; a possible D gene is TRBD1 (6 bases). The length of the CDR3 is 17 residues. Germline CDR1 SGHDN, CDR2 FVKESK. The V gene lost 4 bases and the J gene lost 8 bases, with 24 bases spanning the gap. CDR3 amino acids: CASSPHLNRETGDEQFF. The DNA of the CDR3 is TGTGCCAGCAGCCCTCACCTCAACAGGGAAACGGGCGATGAGCAGTTCTTC.

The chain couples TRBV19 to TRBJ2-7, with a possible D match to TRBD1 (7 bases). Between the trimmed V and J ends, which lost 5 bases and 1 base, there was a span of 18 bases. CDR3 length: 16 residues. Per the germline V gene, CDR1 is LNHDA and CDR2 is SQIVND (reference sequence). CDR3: CASSPRRGDGSYEQYF. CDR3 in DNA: TGTGCCAGTAGTCCCCGCAGGGGGGACGGATCCTACGAGCAGTACTTC. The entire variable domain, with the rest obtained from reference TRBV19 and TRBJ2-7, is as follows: DGGITQSPKYLFRKEGQNVTLSCEQNLNHDAMYWYRQDPGQGLRLIYYSQIVNDFQKGDIAEGYSVSREKKESFPLTVTSAQKNPTAFYLCASSPRRGDGSYEQYFGPGTRLTVT.

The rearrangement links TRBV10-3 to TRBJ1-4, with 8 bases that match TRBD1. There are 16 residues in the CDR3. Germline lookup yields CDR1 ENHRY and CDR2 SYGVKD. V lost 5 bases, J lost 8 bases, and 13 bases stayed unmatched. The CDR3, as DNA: TGTGCCATCAGTTTAGAACAGGGGGTAACGGTCGAAAAACTGTTTTTT. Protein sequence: CAISLEQGVTVEKLFF.

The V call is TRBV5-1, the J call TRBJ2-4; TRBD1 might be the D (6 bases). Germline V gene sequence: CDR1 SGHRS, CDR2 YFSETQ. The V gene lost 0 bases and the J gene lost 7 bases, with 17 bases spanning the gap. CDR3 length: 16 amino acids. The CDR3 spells CASSLEVGTTGNIQYF. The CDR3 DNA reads TGCGCCAGCAGCTTGGAGGTCGGGACAACGGGGAACATTCAGTACTTC.

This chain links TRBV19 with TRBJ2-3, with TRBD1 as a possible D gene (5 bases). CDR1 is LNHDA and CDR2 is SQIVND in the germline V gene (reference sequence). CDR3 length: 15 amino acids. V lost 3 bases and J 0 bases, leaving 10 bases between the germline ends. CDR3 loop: CASSIPRQSTDTQYF. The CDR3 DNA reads TGTGCCAGTAGTATTCCCCGACAGAGCACAGATACGCAGTATTTT.

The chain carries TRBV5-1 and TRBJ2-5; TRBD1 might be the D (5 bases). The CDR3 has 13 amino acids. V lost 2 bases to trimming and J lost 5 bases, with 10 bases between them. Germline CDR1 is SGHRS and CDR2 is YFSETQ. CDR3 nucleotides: TGCGCCAGCAGCTTACAGGAGATTGAGACCCAGTACTTC. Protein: CASSLQEIETQYF. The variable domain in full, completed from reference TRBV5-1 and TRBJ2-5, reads KAGVTQTPRYLIKTRGQQVTLSCSPISGHRSVSWYQQTPGQGLQFLFEYFSETQRNKGNFPGRFSGRQFSNSRSEMNVSTLELGDSALYLCASSLQEIETQYFGPGTRLLVL.